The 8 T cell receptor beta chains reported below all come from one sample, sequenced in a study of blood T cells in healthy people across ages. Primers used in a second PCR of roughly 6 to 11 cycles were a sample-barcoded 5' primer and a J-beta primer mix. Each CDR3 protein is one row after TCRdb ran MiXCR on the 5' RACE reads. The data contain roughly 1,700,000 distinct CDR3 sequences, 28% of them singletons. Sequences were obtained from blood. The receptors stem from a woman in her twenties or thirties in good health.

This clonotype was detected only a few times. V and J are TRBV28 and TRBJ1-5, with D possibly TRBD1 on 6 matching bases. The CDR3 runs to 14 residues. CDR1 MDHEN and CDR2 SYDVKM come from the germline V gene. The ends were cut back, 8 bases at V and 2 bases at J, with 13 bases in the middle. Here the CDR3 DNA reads TGTGCCAGCTTAACTGGGGGCCGCAATCAGCCCCAGCATTTT. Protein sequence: CASLTGGRNQPQHF. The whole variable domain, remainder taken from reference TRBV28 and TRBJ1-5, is DVKVTQSSRYLVKRTGEKVFLECVQDMDHENMFWYRQDPGLGLRLIYFSYDVKMKEKGDIPEGYSVSREKKERFSLILESASTNQTSMYLCASLTGGRNQPQHFGDGTRLSIL.

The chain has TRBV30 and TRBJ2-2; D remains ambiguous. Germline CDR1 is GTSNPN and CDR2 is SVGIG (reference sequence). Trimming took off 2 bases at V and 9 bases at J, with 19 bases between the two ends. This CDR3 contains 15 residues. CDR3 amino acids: CAWSRVARPSRELFF. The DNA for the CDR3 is TGTGCCTGGAGTAGAGTTGCCCGCCCAAGCAGGGAGCTGTTTTTT.

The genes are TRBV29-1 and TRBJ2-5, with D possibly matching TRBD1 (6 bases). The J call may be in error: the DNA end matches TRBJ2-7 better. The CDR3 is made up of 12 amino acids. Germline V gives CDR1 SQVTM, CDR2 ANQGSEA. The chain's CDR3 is CSFAGAQVEQYF. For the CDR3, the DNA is TGCAGCTTTGCAGGGGCGCAGGTCGAGCAGTACTTC.

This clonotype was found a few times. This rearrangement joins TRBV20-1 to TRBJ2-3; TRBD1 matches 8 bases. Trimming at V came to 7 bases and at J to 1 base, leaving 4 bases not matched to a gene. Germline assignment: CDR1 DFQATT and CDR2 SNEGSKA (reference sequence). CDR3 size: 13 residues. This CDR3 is CSVATGGTDTQYF. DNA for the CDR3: TGCAGTGTTGCGACAGGGGGCACAGATACGCAGTATTTT.

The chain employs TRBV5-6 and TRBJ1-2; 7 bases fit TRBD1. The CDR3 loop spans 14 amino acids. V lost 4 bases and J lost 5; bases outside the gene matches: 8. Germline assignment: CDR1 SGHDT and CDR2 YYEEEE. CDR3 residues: CASSTYRGRYGYTF. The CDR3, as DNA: TGTGCCAGCAGCACATACAGGGGACGGTATGGCTACACCTTC.

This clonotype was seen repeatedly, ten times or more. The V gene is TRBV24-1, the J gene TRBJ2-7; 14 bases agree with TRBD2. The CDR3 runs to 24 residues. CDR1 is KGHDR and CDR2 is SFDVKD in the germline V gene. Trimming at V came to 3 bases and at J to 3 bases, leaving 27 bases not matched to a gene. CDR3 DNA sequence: TGTGCCACCAGTGATCCTCGGGACAGGGCCACCGGGACTAGCGGGAGTGGCCGATACTACGAGCAGTACTTC. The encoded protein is CATSDPRDRATGTSGSGRYYEQYF.

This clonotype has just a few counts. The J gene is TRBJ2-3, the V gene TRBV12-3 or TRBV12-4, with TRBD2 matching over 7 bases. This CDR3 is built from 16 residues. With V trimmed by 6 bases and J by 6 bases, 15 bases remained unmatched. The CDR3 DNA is TGTGCCAGCAGCCATCGCTTGGTTCACGGGGGGGATACGCAGTATTTT. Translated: CASSHRLVHGGDTQYF.

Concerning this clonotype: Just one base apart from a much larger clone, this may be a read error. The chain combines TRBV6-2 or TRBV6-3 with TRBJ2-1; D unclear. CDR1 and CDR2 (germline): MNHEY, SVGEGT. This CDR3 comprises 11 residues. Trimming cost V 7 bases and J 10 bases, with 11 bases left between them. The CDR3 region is CASKDNYEQFF. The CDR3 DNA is TGTGCCAGCAAAGACAACTACGAGCAGTTCTTC.